This TCR beta chain was documented in a study of cytomegalovirus exposure and HLA in healthy donors. V shed 2 bases, J shed 2 bases, and the junction held 17 bases outside the gene matches. The CDR3 has 19 amino acids. The PCR used 60 Vbeta and 13 Jbeta primers. In the original workflow: Unique TCR beta chains totaled some 80 million in a later count, with roughly 11 million of them shared. The data were produced by immunoSEQ multiplex PCR, yet TCRdb's version contains in-frame clones alone and is incomplete. V, J and clone size derive from that table, while D and trimming were established from the DNA sequence. In the table there are 150,000 or so clones, about 77% of which are singletons.

The sample taken for sequencing was PBMCs. This sequence was found in a female donor in good health and CMV-seronegative. The chain employs TRBV6-7 and TRBJ1-2, with 7 bases that match TRBD1. TRBV6-7 is noted as an ORF with a role that remains uncertain. The CDR3 spells CASSYPNPDREDRNYGYTF. CDR3 bases: TGTGCCAGCAGTTACCCCAACCCAGACAGGGAAGATCGGAACTATGGCTACACCTTC.